This is a list of T cell receptor beta chains from one sample in a study of cytomegalovirus exposure and HLA in healthy donors. Assay used: immunoSEQ multiplex PCR; TCRdb lists only in-frame clones, some missing. The sample lists about 190,000 clones, just under 75% occurring once. Sequencing was done on a sample of PBMCs. Receptors originate from a man aged 25-45 years in good health and CMV-seropositive. The CDR3 runs from the conserved cysteine through the conserved F or W. D genes are given only for firm matches. Rows may omit the clone size; those that give it use once, few, many or a size class.

v_gene,j_gene,abundance,d_gene,CDR3nt,CDR3aa
TRBV2,TRBJ2-5,-,-,TGTGCCAGCCGCGAGGAGGGGGCCTTCCAAGAGACCCAGTACTTC,CASREEGAFQETQYF
TRBV15,TRBJ1-2,-,-,TGTGCCACCAGCAGAGAAGGCGGTAATGGCTACACCTTC,CATSREGGNGYTF
TRBV30,TRBJ1-6,once,-,TGTGCCTGGATTGGGAGGACCTCCTATAATTCACCCCTCCACTTT,CAWIGRTSYNSPLHF
TRBV7-3,TRBJ2-4,-,TRBD2,TGTGCCAGCAGCCCCGGGGGTAGCGGGAGTGACATTCAGTACTTC,CASSPGGSGSDIQYF
TRBV13,TRBJ2-3,-,TRBD2,TGTGCCAGCAGCTGGACTAGCGGGGGGCCGTTGGATACGCAGTATTTT,CASSWTSGGPLDTQYF
TRBV19,TRBJ1-2,-,-,TGTGCCAGTAGTATAGCCCGACAGCCTAACTATGGCTACACCTTC,CASSIARQPNYGYTF
TRBV5-6,TRBJ2-3,-,TRBD2,TGTGCCAGCACCTTAATTCCGGGGGGGGTTTCAGATACGCAGTATTTT,CASTLIPGGVSDTQYF
TRBV7-9,TRBJ2-7,-,-,TGTGCCAGCAGCTCAAGGGAGTCGGGCCTCCACGAGCAGTACTTC,CASSSRESGLHEQYF
TRBV6-5,TRBJ1-5,-,-,TGTGCCAGCAGTTACTCAGGGGGGGGCGGTCAGCCCCAGCATTTT,CASSYSGGGGQPQHF
TRBV6-5,TRBJ2-7,-,TRBD2,TGTGCCAGCAGTTTCGGGAGGGCCGACGAGCAGTACTTC,CASSFGRADEQYF
TRBV11-3,TRBJ1-3,-,-,TGTGCCAGCAGCCGACAGGGAAACACCATATATTTT,CASSRQGNTIYF
TRBV21-1,TRBJ2-3,-,-,TGTGCCAGCCCCCTCTGGGGCAGGCTGGGCGAAGGTACGCAGTATTTT,CASPLWGRLGEGTQYF
TRBV7-2,TRBJ1-4,-,TRBD1,TGTGCCAGCAGCGGGCAGGGGGTGACTAATGAAAAACTGTTTTTT,CASSGQGVTNEKLFF
TRBV2,TRBJ2-3,few,TRBD2,TGTGCCATCCCGACTAGCGGGCTGGCAGATACGCAGTATTTT,CAIPTSGLADTQYF
TRBV21-1,TRBJ2-7,-,-,TGTGCCTCAGCGTCGGACGAGCAGTACTTC,CASASDEQYF
TRBV6-1,TRBJ2-7,few,TRBD1,TGTGCCGGGGGACAGGGCTACGAGCAGTACTTC,CAGGQGYEQYF
TRBV2,TRBJ2-5,few,TRBD2,TGTGCCAGCAGGGGGGGGACCGCATGGGGAGAGACCCAGTACTTC,CASRGGTAWGETQYF
TRBV11-2,TRBJ2-2,-,-,TGTGCCAGCAGCGTCAGCGGAACGAACACCGGGGAGCTGTTTTTT,CASSVSGTNTGELFF
TRBV6-5,TRBJ1-3,-,TRBD1,TGTGCCAGCAGTTCCATACAGGGGTCAGGAAACACCATATATTTT,CASSSIQGSGNTIYF
TRBV30,TRBJ2-7,-,-,TGTGCCTGGAGGGACAACCACTACGAGCAGTACTTC,CAWRDNHYEQYF
TRBV6-1,TRBJ2-2,-,TRBD2,TGTGCCAGCAGTGATTGGTCTAGCGGGCGGCCCGGGGAGCTGTTTTTT,CASSDWSSGRPGELFF
TRBV5-1,TRBJ1-2,few,TRBD1,TGCGCCAGCAGCTTAAGGGACAGGGACTCCCTCTATGGCTACACCTTC,CASSLRDRDSLYGYTF
TRBV6-6,TRBJ2-1,-,TRBD2,TGTGCCAGCAGTACCTCTAGCGGGGCCTACAATGAGCAGTTCTTC,CASSTSSGAYNEQFF
TRBV9,TRBJ2-7,-,-,TGTGCCAGCAGCGTAGGAGGAGGGGAGACCTACGAGCAGTACTTC,CASSVGGGETYEQYF
TRBV7-9,TRBJ1-5,-,-,TGTGCCAGCAGCCCCGGACAGAACAGCAATCAGCCCCAGCATTTT,CASSPGQNSNQPQHF
TRBV29-1,TRBJ2-4,once,-,TGCAGCGTTGGGCTGCGGGGAAGCAAAAACATTCAGTACTTC,CSVGLRGSKNIQYF
TRBV9,TRBJ1-1,-,-,TGTGCCAGCAGCGTTTCAGGGGTTGGTGACACTGAAGCTTTCTTT,CASSVSGVGDTEAFF
TRBV19,TRBJ1-5,-,-,TGTGCCAGTAGTATAGTTTGGGGCTACAATCAGCCCCAGCATTTT,CASSIVWGYNQPQHF
TRBV6-5,TRBJ2-1,-,TRBD2,TGTGCCAGCAGTTACATAGCGGGAGGAACCTACAATGAGCAGTTCTTC,CASSYIAGGTYNEQFF
TRBV25-1,TRBJ1-4,few,-,TGTGCCAGCAGTGAAGCGGGGTCTAAAAAACTGTTTTTT,CASSEAGSKKLFF
TRBV4-1,TRBJ1-5,few,-,TGCGCCAGCAGCCGAGGGTATAGCAATCAGCCCCAGCATTTT,CASSRGYSNQPQHF
TRBV6-5,TRBJ2-7,-,TRBD1,TGTGCCAGCAGTTACTCTTTCGGACAGGGGACTAACGAGCAGTACTTC,CASSYSFGQGTNEQYF
TRBV10-3,TRBJ2-7,few,TRBD1,TGTGCCATCAGTGAGGGGACAGGGGTGTACGAGCAGTACTTC,CAISEGTGVYEQYF